These T cell receptor beta chains were read from a single sample in a study of shared clonotypes between healthy human individuals. Clones were sequenced by immunoSEQ multiplex PCR, and TCRdb holds only the in-frame ones, with some missing. The sample holds some 2 million clones; less than 95% are singletons and the top ten take more than 0.95%. Sequenced input: naive CD8+ T cells sorted from blood. Receptors originate from a young man in good health. The CDR3 runs from the conserved cysteine through the conserved F or W. D genes are given only for firm matches. Rows give clone size only sometimes, using once, few, many, or a class for an expanded clone.

TRBV27	NA	14	TRBJ1-1	NA	CASSPSGGAIEAFF	TGTGCCAGCAGTCCCTCGGGGGGGGCAATCGAAGCTTTCTTT
TRBV11-2	NA	15	TRBJ2-7	TRBD1	CASSFGGTGFYEQYF	TGTGCCAGCAGCTTCGGTGGGACAGGGTTTTACGAGCAGTACTTC
TRBV9	NA	16	TRBJ2-3	NA	CASSDPYERGTDTQYF	TGTGCCAGCAGCGACCCATACGAACGGGGTACAGATACGCAGTATTTT
TRBV5-6	NA	13	TRBJ1-1	NA	CASSLAREDEAFF	TGTGCCAGCAGCTTGGCCAGGGAAGATGAAGCTTTCTTT
TRBV7-4	NA	11	TRBJ2-7	NA	CASSLAHAAYF	TGTGCCAGCAGCTTAGCGCACGCCGCTTACTTC
TRBV2	NA	16	TRBJ2-7	NA	CASSGFSGESSYEQYF	TGTGCCAGCAGTGGTTTTTCGGGCGAAAGCTCCTACGAGCAGTACTTC
TRBV4-1	NA	15	TRBJ2-7	TRBD1	CASSPDRGIIYEQYF	TGCGCCAGCAGCCCCGACAGGGGCATAATCTACGAGCAGTACTTC
TRBV4-3	NA	16	TRBJ2-5	NA	CASSQDLRLGGETQYF	TGCGCCAGCAGCCAAGATCTTAGGCTAGGAGGGGAGACCCAGTACTTC
TRBV7-6	NA	11	TRBJ2-3	NA	CASSSTDTQYF	TGTGCCAGCTCGAGCACAGATACGCAGTATTTT
TRBV4-1	NA	14	TRBJ2-7	NA	CASSQRRESYEQYF	TGCGCCAGCAGCCAACGAAGGGAGTCCTACGAGCAGTACTTC
TRBV5-1	once	13	TRBJ2-1	NA	CASSLGPLNEQFF	TGCGCCAGCAGCCTTGGGCCTCTCAATGAGCAGTTCTTC
TRBV11-2	NA	16	TRBJ2-3	NA	CASSPAGRRGADTQYF	TGTGCCAGCAGCCCAGCAGGTCGGAGAGGGGCAGATACGCAGTATTTT
TRBV7-9	NA	13	TRBJ2-7	TRBD2	CASSSPLAIEQYF	TGTGCCAGCAGCTCACCACTAGCGATCGAGCAGTACTTC
TRBV2	NA	14	TRBJ1-1	TRBD1	CASSDQGDYTEAFF	TGTGCCAGCAGTGATCAGGGGGATTACACTGAAGCTTTCTTT
TRBV13	NA	18	TRBJ1-2	TRBD1	CASSLEGTGDLANYGYTF	TGTGCCAGCAGCTTAGAAGGGACAGGGGACTTAGCTAACTATGGCTACACCTTC
TRBV4-1	once	15	TRBJ2-5	NA	CASSQGTGVGETQYF	TGCGCCAGCAGCCAAGGGACGGGGGTAGGAGAGACCCAGTACTTC
TRBV27	NA	16	TRBJ1-6	NA	CASSLSGGEGDSPLHF	TGTGCCAGCAGTTTATCTGGGGGGGAGGGTGATTCACCCCTCCACTTT